The entry that follows covers one T cell receptor beta chain sequence. In the original processing: For nucleated cells, counts were estimated from reference gene primer amplification. Data came from immunoSEQ multiplex PCR; TCRdb stores just in-frame clones and leaves some out. V, J and clone size reflect that table, while D and trimming were determined from the DNA. The table includes 110,000 or so clones, 80% to 90% detected once. This entry comes from a study of blood T cell repertoires in COVID-19. Study in general: There were acute and convalescent COVID-19 samples, and they came from the United States, Italy and Spain. PBMCs, B-cell-depleted T cells, or T cells provided the cDNA or gDNA that made up the material.

CDR3 length equals 15 residues. V was trimmed by 2 bases and J by 7 bases, leaving 15 bases between them. Germline V gives CDR1 MNHEY, CDR2 SVGAGI. This clonotype was obtained from a woman in her fifties or sixties with acute or convalescent COVID-19. The V and J genes are TRBV6-5 and TRBJ2-1; a possible D gene is TRBD2 (6 bases). Sequencing input: peripheral blood. CDR3 region: CASSYTLGGLNEQFF. For the CDR3, the DNA is TGTGCCAGCAGTTACACGCTCGGGGGTCTTAATGAGCAGTTCTTC.